This T cell receptor beta chain was documented in a study of OX40 agonist ivuxolimab in advanced cancers. As for the study in general: Patients assigned to dose escalation were diagnosed with hepatocellular carcinoma, melanoma, renal cell or head and neck cancer.

Produced via immunoSEQ multiplex PCR; TCRdb's table is partial and in-frame only. The sample includes 65,000 to 95,000 clones, about 91% of them seen just once. The CDR3 totals 15 residues. V gave up 4 bases and J gave up 7 bases; unmatched junction bases: 6. Germline V gene data show CDR1 as SGHRS and CDR2 as YFSETQ. Sequenced material: CD4+ or CD8+ T cells sorted from blood, taken in a trial of the OX40 agonist ivuxolimab. The receptor was isolated from an adult with an advanced solid tumor such as melanoma, head and neck, liver or kidney cancer. The chain has TRBV5-1 and TRBJ2-1, with 12 bases matching TRBD2. The CDR3 reads CASSETSGSFNEQFF. The CDR3 DNA reads as TGCGCCAGCAGCGAGACTAGCGGGAGTTTTAATGAGCAGTTCTTC.